This TCR beta chain is from a study of cytomegalovirus exposure and HLA in healthy donors. General study findings and limits: A later analysis found most CMV-associated TCR beta chains apparently HLA-restricted. In an earlier analysis, in some 600 donors, most V segments appeared productive either ~87% or ~30% of the time. Reports showed the classifier diagnosing cytomegalovirus status with high specificity and sensitivity.

Researchers ran the PCR with 60 Vbeta and 13 Jbeta primers. Clones were sequenced by immunoSEQ multiplex PCR, and TCRdb holds only the in-frame ones, with some missing. Of a few hundred thousand clones in the sample, approximately 84% were seen once. On this clone: What it binds is unknown.

The germline V gene encodes CDR1 MDHEN and CDR2 SYDVKM. Losses at the gene ends were 3 bases for V and 3 bases for J; bases not matched to a gene: 3. This CDR3 has 15 residues. Sample: PBMCs. The gene calls are TRBV28 and TRBJ2-3; 10 nucleotides agree with TRBD1. This clonotype was obtained from a middle-aged woman in good health and CMV-seropositive. This CDR3 is CASSFRGQGTDTQYF. The CDR3 DNA is TGTGCCAGCAGTTTTAGGGGACAGGGGACAGATACGCAGTATTTT.